This TCR beta chain was captured in a study of blood T cells in healthy people across ages. Study-level points and caveats: Researchers deemed the diversity estimates from one million T cells underestimates.

This clonotype was recorded many times. Antigen specificity is unknown. At one of its ends the junction is not consistent with the germline gene, which may arise from a read error. A sample-barcoded 5' primer and a J-beta primer mix were used in a second PCR of about 6 to 11 cycles. Every sample returned 2.5 million or more CDR3-containing paired-end reads. Each CDR3 protein is one row after TCRdb ran MiXCR on the 5' RACE reads. The repertoire includes about 730,000 distinct CDR3 sequences, roughly two fifths of them detected once, and about 20% sits in the top ten. Investigators took about 9.1 milliliters of peripheral blood from every donor. This sequence was found in a woman aged 55-70 years in good health. The source material was blood.

The CDR3 region is CASSLGLSETQYF. The CDR3 DNA follows: TGTGCTAGCAGCTTGGGTCTCTCCGAGACCCAGTACTTC. The genes are TRBV7-7 and TRBJ2-5, with D unclear. Germline assignment: CDR1 SSHAT and CDR2 FNYEAQ (reference sequence). This CDR3 has 13 residues.